This T cell receptor (beta chain) appears in the sequencing data of a study of technical replicates of blood from several donors (dated by TCRdb to about 2017). The library was produced with the immunoSEQ multiplex PCR assay. In TCRdb, the immuneACCESS table is reduced to in-frame sequences with V and J assigned. These tables do not hold every clone; where another copy was compared, an unresolved V gene accounts for under half, and the others remain unexplained. For this sample the table gives tens of thousands of clones, of which about 94% were detected only once. Clones ranked in the top ten supply 0.3% to 0.4% of the sample. Trimming accounts for 5 bases at V and 4 bases at J, while the number of junction bases matched to no gene is 5. CDR3 length: 15 amino acids, cysteine to phenylalanine. Only the CDR3 DNA is retained, 45 bases long and in frame from the first base. The germline V gene specifies MNHEY as CDR1 and SVGAGI as CDR2.

For this clone: The antigen this receptor binds is unknown. The sample holds no much larger clone one base away, and base qualities are not on file.

The sample comprised T cells isolated from PBMCs. This sequence originates from a human donor in good health. This sequence uses TRBV6-5 and TRBJ2-1; 10 middle bases align to TRBD1. The DNA sequence is TGTGCCAGCAGTAACAGACAGGGGGCTTACAATGAGCAGTTCTTC. Translation gives CASSNRQGAYNEQFF.